Sequencing of this TCR beta chain was carried out in a study of control samples from healthy donors and cancer patients. This table comes from immunoSEQ multiplex PCR, and its TCRdb copy is limited to in-frame clones, with some not included. The sample includes about 120,000 clones, around 89% of them seen just once. V lost 0 bases and J 0 bases, leaving 9 bases between the germline ends. CDR1 and CDR2 (germline): SGHAT, FQNNGV. The CDR3 extends over 16 amino acids. The source is a woman between 45 and 65 years old with colorectal cancer. Sequenced input: PBMCs. The genes are TRBV11-2 and TRBJ2-1; D is ambiguous. For the CDR3, the DNA is TGTGCCAGCAGCTTAGATGGTAGCCCCTCCTACAATGAGCAGTTCTTC. This codes for CASSLDGSPSYNEQFF.